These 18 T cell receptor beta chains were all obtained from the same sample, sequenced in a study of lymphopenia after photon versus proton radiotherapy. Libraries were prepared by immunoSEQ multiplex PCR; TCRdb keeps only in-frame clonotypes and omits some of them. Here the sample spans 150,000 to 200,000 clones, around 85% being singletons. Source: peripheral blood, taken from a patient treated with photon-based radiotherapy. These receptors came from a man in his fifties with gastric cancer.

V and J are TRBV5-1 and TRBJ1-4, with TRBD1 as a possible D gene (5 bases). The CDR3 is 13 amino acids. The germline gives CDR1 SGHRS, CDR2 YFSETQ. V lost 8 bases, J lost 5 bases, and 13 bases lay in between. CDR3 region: CASTRDGNEKLFF. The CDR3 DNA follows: TGCGCCAGTACCCGGGACGGGAATGAAAAACTGTTTTTT.

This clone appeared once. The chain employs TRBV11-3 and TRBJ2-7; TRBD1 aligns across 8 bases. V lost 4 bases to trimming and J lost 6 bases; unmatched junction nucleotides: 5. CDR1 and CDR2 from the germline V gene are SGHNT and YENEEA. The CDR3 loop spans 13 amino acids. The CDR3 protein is CASSSLGQAEQYF. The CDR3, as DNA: TGTGCCAGCAGCTCATTGGGACAGGCCGAGCAGTACTTC.

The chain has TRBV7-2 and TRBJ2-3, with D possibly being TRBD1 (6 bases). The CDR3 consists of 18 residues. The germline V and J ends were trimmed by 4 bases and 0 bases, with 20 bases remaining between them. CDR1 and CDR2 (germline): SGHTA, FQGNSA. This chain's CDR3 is CASSSIPTTGLSTDTQYF. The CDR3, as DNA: TGTGCCAGCAGCTCAATTCCGACGACAGGCCTTAGCACAGATACGCAGTATTTT. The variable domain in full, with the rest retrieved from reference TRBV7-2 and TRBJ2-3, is GAGVSQSPSNKVTEKGKDVELRCDPISGHTALYWYRQSLGQGLEFLIYFQGNSAPDKSGLPSDRFSAERTGGSVSTLTIQRTQQEDSAVYLCASSSIPTTGLSTDTQYFGPGTRLTVL.

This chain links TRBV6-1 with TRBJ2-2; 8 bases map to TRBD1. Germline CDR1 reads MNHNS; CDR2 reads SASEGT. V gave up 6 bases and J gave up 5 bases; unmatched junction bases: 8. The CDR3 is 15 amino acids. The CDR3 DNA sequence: TGTGCCAGCAGCCCGCAGGGGGCAATAACCGGGGAGCTGTTTTTT. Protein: CASSPQGAITGELFF.

As DNA, the CDR3 is TGTGCCAGCAGCCGGCTGGCGCTAGCGGGGCCCTACGAGCAGTACTTC. Translated: CASSRLALAGPYEQYF. This rearrangement joins TRBV11-2 to TRBJ2-7; 9 bases align to TRBD2. The V segment lost 5 bases and the J segment 2 bases; nucleotides outside the gene matches: 10. Germline V gene data show CDR1 as SGHAT and CDR2 as FQNNGV. The length of the CDR3 is 16 residues.

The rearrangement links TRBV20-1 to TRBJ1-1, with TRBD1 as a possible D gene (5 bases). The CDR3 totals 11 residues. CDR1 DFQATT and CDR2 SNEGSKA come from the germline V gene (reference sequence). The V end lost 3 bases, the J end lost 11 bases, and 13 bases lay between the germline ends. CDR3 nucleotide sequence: TGCAGTGCTAGTCTGGGACGGGAGGCTTTCTTT. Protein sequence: CSASLGREAFF.

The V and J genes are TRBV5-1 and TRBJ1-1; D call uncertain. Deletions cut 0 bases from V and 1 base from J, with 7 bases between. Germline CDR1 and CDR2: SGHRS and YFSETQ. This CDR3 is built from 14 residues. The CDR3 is CASSLELQNTEAFF. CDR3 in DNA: TGCGCCAGCAGCTTGGAGTTGCAGAACACTGAAGCTTTCTTT.

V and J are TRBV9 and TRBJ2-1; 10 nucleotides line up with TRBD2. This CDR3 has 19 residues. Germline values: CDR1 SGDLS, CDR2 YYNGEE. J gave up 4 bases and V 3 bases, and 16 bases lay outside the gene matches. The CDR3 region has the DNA TGTGCCAGCAGCGCCCGGACTAGCGGCGGTTTCTCACTTTACAATGAGCAGTTCTTC. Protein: CASSARTSGGFSLYNEQFF. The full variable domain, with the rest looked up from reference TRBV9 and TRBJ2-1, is DSGVTQTPKHLITATGQRVTLRCSPRSGDLSVYWYQQSLDQGLQFLIQYYNGEERAKGNILERFSAQQFPDLHSELNLSSLELGDSALYFCASSARTSGGFSLYNEQFFGPGTRLTVL.

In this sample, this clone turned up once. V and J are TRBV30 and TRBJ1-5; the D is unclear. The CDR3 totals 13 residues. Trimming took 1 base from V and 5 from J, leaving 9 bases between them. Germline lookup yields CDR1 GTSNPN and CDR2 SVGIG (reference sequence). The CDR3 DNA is TGTGCCTGGAGTGGCAGGCGGGATCAGCCCCAGCATTTT. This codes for CAWSGRRDQPQHF. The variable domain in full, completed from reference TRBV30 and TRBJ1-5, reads SQTIHQWPATLVQPVGSPLSLECTVEGTSNPNLYWYRQAAGRGLQLLFYSVGIGQISSEVPQNLSASRPQDRQFILSSKKLLLSDSGFYLCAWSGRRDQPQHFGDGTRLSIL.

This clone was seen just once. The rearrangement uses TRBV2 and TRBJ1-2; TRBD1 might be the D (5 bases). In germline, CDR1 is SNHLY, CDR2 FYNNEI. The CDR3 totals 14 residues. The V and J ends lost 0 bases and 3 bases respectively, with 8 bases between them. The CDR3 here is CASSEALGHYGYTF. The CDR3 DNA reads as TGTGCCAGCAGTGAAGCGTTGGGGCACTATGGCTACACCTTC. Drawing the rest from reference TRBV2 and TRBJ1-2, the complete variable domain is EPEVTQTPSHQVTQMGQEVILRCVPISNHLYFYWYRQILGQKVEFLVSFYNNEISEKSEIFDDQFSVERPDGSNFTLKIRSTKLEDSAMYFCASSEALGHYGYTFGSGTRLTVV.

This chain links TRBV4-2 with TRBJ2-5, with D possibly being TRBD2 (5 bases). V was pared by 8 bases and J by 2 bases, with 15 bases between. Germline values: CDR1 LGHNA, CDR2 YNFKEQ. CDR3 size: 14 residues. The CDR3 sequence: CASGGLSGQETQYF. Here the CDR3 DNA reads TGTGCCAGCGGAGGACTGAGCGGTCAAGAGACCCAGTACTTC.

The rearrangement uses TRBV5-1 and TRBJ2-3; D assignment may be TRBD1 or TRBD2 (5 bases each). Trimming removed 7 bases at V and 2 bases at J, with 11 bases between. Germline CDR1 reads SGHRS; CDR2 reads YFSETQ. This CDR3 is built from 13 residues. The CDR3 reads CASASGHTDTQYF. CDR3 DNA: TGCGCCAGCGCCAGCGGACACACAGATACGCAGTATTTT.

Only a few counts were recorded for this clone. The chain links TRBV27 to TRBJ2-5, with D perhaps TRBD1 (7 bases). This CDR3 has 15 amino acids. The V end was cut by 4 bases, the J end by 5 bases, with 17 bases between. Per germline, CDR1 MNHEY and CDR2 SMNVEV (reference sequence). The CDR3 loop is CASSSIRGRRETQYF. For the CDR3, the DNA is TGTGCCAGCAGTTCTATCAGGGGGAGGCGGGAGACCCAGTACTTC.

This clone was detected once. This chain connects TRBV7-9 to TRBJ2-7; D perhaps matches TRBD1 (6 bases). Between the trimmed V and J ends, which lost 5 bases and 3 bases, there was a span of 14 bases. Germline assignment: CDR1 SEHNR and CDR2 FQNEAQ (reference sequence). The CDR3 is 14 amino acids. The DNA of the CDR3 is TGTGCCAGCAGCCCGCCGGGACAAAGCTACGAGCAGTACTTC. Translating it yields CASSPPGQSYEQYF.

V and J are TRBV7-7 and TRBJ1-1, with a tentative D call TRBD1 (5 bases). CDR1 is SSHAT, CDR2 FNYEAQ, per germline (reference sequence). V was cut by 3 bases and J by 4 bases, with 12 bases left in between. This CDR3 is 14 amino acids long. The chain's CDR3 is CASSFGGPGTEAFF. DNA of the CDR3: TGTGCCAGCAGCTTCGGGGGTCCCGGCACTGAAGCTTTCTTT.

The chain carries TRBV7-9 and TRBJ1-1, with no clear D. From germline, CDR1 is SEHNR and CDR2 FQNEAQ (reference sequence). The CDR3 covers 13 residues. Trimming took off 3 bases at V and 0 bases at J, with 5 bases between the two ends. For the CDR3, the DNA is TGTGCCAGCAGCTTTAGGTTGAACACTGAAGCTTTCTTT. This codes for CASSFRLNTEAFF.

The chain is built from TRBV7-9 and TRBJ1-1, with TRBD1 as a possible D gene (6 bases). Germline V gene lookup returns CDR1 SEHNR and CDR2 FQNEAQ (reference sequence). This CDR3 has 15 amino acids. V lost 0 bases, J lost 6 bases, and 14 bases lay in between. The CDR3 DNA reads TGTGCCAGCAGCTTAGCTACAGGGTGGAGTGCTGAAGCTTTCTTT. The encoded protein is CASSLATGWSAEAFF. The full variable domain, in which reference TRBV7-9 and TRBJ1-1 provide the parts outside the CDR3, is DTGVSQNPRHKITKRGQNVTFRCDPISEHNRLYWYRQTLGQGPEFLTYFQNEAQLEKSRLLSDRFSAERPKGSFSTLEIQRTEQGDSAMYLCASSLATGWSAEAFFGQGTRLTVV.

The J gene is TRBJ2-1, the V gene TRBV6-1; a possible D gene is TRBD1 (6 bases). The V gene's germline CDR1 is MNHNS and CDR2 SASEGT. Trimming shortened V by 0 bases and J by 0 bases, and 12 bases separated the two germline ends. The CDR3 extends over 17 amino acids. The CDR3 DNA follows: TGTGCCAGCAGTGAAGCGATTAGGACAGCCTCCTACAATGAGCAGTTCTTC. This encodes CASSEAIRTASYNEQFF.